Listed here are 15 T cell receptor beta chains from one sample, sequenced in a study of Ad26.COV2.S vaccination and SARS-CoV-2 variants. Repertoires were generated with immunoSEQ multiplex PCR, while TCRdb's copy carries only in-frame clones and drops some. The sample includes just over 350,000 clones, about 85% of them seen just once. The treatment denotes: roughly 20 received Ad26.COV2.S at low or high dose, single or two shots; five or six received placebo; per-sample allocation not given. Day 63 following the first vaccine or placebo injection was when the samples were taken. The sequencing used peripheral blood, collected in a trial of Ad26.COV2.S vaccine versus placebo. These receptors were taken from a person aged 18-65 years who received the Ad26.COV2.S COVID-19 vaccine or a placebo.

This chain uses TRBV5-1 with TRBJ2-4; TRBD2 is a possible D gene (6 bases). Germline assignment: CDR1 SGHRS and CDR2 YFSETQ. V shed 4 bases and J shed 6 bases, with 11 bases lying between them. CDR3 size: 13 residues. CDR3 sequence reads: CASSGGTRNIQYF. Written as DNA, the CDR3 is TGCGCCAGCAGCGGCGGGACGAGAAACATTCAGTACTTC. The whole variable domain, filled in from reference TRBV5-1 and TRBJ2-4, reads KAGVTQTPRYLIKTRGQQVTLSCSPISGHRSVSWYQQTPGQGLQFLFEYFSETQRNKGNFPGRFSGRQFSNSRSEMNVSTLELGDSALYLCASSGGTRNIQYFGAGTRLSVL.

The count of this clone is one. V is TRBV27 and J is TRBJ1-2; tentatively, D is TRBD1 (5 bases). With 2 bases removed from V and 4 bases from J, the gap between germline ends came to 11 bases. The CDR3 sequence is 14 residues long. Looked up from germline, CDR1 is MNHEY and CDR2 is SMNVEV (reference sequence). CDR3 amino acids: CASSLGPGGYGYTF. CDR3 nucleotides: TGTGCCAGCAGTTTAGGCCCCGGGGGCTATGGCTACACCTTC.

The CDR3 coding sequence is TGTGCCAGCAGCTTAGGGGGGGCCCCGGGCAATGAGCAGTTCTTC. It specifies CASSLGGAPGNEQFF. The chain links TRBV7-9 to TRBJ2-1; D may be TRBD1 or TRBD2 (6 bases each). The germline V and J ends were trimmed by 1 base and 6 bases, with 13 bases remaining between them. The CDR3 covers 15 residues. Germline CDR1 and CDR2: SEHNR and FQNEAQ (reference sequence).

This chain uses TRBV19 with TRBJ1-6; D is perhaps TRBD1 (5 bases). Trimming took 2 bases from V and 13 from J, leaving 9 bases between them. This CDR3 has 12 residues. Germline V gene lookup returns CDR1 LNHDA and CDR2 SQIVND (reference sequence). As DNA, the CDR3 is TGTGCCAGTAGTATATGGGGGACCCCCCTCCACTTT. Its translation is CASSIWGTPLHF. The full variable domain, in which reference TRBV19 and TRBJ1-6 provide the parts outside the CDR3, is DGGITQSPKYLFRKEGQNVTLSCEQNLNHDAMYWYRQDPGQGLRLIYYSQIVNDFQKGDIAEGYSVSREKKESFPLTVTSAQKNPTAFYLCASSIWGTPLHFGNGTRLTVT.

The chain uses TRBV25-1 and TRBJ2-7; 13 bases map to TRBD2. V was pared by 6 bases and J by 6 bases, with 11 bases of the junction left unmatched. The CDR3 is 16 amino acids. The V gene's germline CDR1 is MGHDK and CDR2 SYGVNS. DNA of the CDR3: TGTGCCAGCAGGGGCCCCGGGACTAGCGGGATCTTCGAGCAGTACTTC. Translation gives CASRGPGTSGIFEQYF.

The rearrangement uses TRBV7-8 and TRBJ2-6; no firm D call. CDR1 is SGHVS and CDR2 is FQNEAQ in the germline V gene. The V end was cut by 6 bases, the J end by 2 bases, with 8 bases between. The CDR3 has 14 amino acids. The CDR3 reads CASSLGTGANVLTF. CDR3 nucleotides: TGTGCCAGCAGTCTAGGGACTGGGGCCAACGTCCTGACTTTC.

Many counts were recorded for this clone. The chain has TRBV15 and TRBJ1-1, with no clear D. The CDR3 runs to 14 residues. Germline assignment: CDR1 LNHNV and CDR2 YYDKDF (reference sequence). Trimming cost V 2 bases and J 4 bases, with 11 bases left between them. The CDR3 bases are TGTGCCACCAGCAGATTTTTGGAAGGCACTGAAGCTTTCTTT. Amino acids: CATSRFLEGTEAFF.

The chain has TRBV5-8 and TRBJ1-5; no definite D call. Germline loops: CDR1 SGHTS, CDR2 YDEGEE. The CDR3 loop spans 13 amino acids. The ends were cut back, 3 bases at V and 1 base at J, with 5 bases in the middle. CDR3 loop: CASSYSSNQPQHF. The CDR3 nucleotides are TGTGCCAGCAGCTACAGCAGCAATCAGCCCCAGCATTTT.

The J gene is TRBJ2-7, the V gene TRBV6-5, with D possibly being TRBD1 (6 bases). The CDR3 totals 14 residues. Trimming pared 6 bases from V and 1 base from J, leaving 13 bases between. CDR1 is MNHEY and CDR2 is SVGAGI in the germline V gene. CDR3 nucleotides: TGTGCCAGCAGCAAACGGGACAAGTCCTACGAGCAGTACTTC. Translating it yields CASSKRDKSYEQYF.

The CDR3 DNA reads as TGTGCCAGCAGCTTAGGGGCTAGCGGGACCCTCGAGCAGTACTTC. Its protein is CASSLGASGTLEQYF. This chain links TRBV7-2 with TRBJ2-7, with 9 nucleotides matching TRBD2. The germline V gene has CDR1 SGHTA and CDR2 FQGNSA. This CDR3 has 15 residues. Trimming took 1 base from V and 6 from J; bases not matched to a gene: 7.

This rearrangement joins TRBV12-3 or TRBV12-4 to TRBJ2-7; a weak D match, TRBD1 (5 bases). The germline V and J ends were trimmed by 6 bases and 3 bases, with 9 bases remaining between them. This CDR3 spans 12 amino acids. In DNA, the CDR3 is TGTGCCAGCAGATCGACAGTCTACGAGCAGTACTTC. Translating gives CASRSTVYEQYF.

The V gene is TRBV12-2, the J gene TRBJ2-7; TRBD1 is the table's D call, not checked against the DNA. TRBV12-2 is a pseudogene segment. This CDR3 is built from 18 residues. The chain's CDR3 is CASRLGGPPRGTPYEQYF. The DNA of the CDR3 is TGTGCAAGTCGCTTAGGCGGCCCGCCCAGGGGGACGCCCTACGAGCAGTACTTC.

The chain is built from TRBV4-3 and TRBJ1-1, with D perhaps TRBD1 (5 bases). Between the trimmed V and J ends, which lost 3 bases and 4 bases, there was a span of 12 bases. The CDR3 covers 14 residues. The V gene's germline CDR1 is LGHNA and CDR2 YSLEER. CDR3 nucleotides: TGCGCCAGCAGCCAGACTCCCAGGGCCACTGAAGCTTTCTTT. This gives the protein CASSQTPRATEAFF.

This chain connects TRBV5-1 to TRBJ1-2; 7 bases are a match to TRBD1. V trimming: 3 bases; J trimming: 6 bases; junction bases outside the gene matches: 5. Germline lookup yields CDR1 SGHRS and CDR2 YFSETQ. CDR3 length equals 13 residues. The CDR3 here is CASSSGTVNGYTF. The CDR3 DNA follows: TGCGCCAGCAGCTCTGGGACAGTGAATGGCTACACCTTC.

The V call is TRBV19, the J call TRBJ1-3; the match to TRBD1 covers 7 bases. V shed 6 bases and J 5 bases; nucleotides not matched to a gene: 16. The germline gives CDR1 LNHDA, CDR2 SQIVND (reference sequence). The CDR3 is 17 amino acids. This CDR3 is CASRKPGTALGRNTIYF. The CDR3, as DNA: TGTGCCAGTAGAAAACCGGGGACAGCGCTAGGCCGAAACACCATATATTTT.